The 13 T cell receptor beta chains in this list originate from one sample, sequenced in a study of siplizumab effects on memory and regulatory T cells. Clones were sequenced by immunoSEQ multiplex PCR, and TCRdb holds only the in-frame ones, with some missing. The table has 70,000 to 95,000 clones, 95% to 97% seen once. Sequencing was done on a sample of naive CD4+ T cells sorted from blood. The source of these receptors is a human donor in good health.

The chain links TRBV6-4 to TRBJ1-4; D not resolved. Germline V lookup: CDR1 MRHNA, CDR2 SNTAGT. Deletions cut 3 bases from V and 5 bases from J, with 7 bases between. The CDR3 extends over 13 amino acids. CDR3 bases: TGTGCCAGCAGTGAACAGTTAAATGAAAAACTGTTTTTT. This codes for CASSEQLNEKLFF.

The CDR3: CASSLGSPPGYTF. The CDR3 DNA sequence: TGTGCCAGCAGCTTGGGATCCCCCCCAGGCTACACCTTC. V usage is TRBV5-6 and J usage is TRBJ1-2; no clear D gene. V was clipped by 0 bases and J by 8 bases, with 11 bases between them. CDR1 and CDR2 (germline): SGHDT, YYEEEE. This CDR3 comprises 13 residues.

The chain combines TRBV9 with TRBJ2-3, with D maybe TRBD2 (6 bases). Trimming cost V 3 bases and J 3 bases, with 14 bases left between them. The CDR3 contains 15 residues. CDR1 SGDLS and CDR2 YYNGEE come from the germline V gene. CDR3 coding DNA: TGTGCCAGCAGCGAACGACTAGTTGGTACAGATACGCAGTATTTT. Residues: CASSERLVGTDTQYF.

Here the CDR3 reads CASSPPGGGGTGELFF. The CDR3 nucleotides are TGTGCCAGCAGCCCCCCGGGAGGGGGTGGCACCGGGGAGCTGTTTTTT. The J gene is TRBJ2-2, the V gene TRBV7-3; 8 positions agree with TRBD2. CDR3 length equals 16 residues. V dropped 5 bases and J dropped 4; count of bases not matched to a gene: 9. Per germline, CDR1 SGHTA and CDR2 FQGTGA.

V gene TRBV5-4 combines with J gene TRBJ1-1; a possible D gene is TRBD1 (5 bases). Trimming removed 3 bases from V and 2 bases from J, with 14 bases in between. From germline, CDR1 is SGHNT and CDR2 YYREEE (reference sequence). The CDR3 has 15 residues. DNA of the CDR3: TGTGCCAGCAGCTCCGGCGGAGGGGCTAACACTGAAGCTTTCTTT. As protein: CASSSGGGANTEAFF.

V and J are TRBV6-5 and TRBJ1-4, with TRBD1 identical over 10 bases. Germline-derived CDR1 and CDR2 are MNHEY and SVGAGI. The junction had 3 bases not matched to a gene; V was cut back by 3 bases and J by 8 bases. The CDR3 totals 14 residues. For the CDR3, the DNA is TGTGCCAGCAGTTATGGACAGGGGGGCGAAAAACTGTTTTTT. Translated: CASSYGQGGEKLFF.

The rearrangement links TRBV6-1 to TRBJ1-1; tentative D call: TRBD1 (5 bases). The germline V gene encodes CDR1 MNHNS and CDR2 SASEGT. The CDR3 is 13 amino acids. V lost 1 base and J 7 bases, leaving 10 bases between the germline ends. This CDR3 reads CASSEVGPFEAFF. Written as DNA, the CDR3 is TGTGCCAGCAGTGAAGTGGGGCCCTTTGAAGCTTTCTTT.

This chain connects TRBV25-1 to TRBJ1-2; 8 nucleotides align to TRBD1. The CDR3 has 13 amino acids. Germline CDR1 reads MGHDK; CDR2 reads SYGVNS. After removal of 5 bases from V and 4 bases from J, the junction contained 3 bases not matched to a gene. CDR3 DNA sequence: TGTGCCAGCAGTACGGACAGGGCCTATGGCTACACCTTC. Translating gives CASSTDRAYGYTF.

The chain uses TRBV5-1 and TRBJ1-5; D remains ambiguous. Trimming took 7 bases from V and 2 from J, leaving 10 bases between them. Germline V CDR1 and CDR2: SGHRS, YFSETQ. The CDR3 loop spans 13 amino acids. CDR3 residues: CASSITGNQPQHF. CDR3 sequence (DNA): TGCGCCAGCTCTATAACCGGCAATCAGCCCCAGCATTTT.

The chain employs TRBV6-5 and TRBJ2-7; D not certain. CDR3 length: 14 amino acids. Trimming took 8 bases from V and 3 from J, leaving 17 bases between them. Germline CDR1 MNHEY, CDR2 SVGAGI. DNA of the CDR3: TGTGCCAGCCAAGGACCTTATGGCGACTACGAGCAGTACTTC. Translation: CASQGPYGDYEQYF.

The chain has TRBV23-1 and TRBJ1-2; D gene ambiguous. TRBV23-1 is annotated as an ORF whose role is uncertain. CDR3 size: 16 residues. V was clipped by 8 bases and J by 4 bases, with 23 bases between them. DNA for the CDR3: TGCGCCAGCGTCCACCAAGTTAAGATTCTCCTCTATGGCTACACCTTC. Protein: CASVHQVKILLYGYTF.

This clone was recorded once. The chain carries TRBV30 and TRBJ1-5; TRBD1 might be the D (6 bases). The CDR3 length is 18 residues. The ends were cut back, 0 bases at V and 0 bases at J, with 18 bases in the middle. Germline V gives CDR1 GTSNPN, CDR2 SVGIG (reference sequence). The CDR3 reads CAWSVNRALCYSNQPQHF. For the CDR3, the DNA is TGTGCCTGGAGTGTAAACAGGGCCCTCTGCTATAGCAATCAGCCCCAGCATTTT.

The V and J genes are TRBV2 and TRBJ2-3; D is perhaps TRBD2 (7 bases). This CDR3 region has 17 residues. Deletions cut 2 bases from V and 1 base from J, with 16 bases between. CDR1 and CDR2 (germline): SNHLY, FYNNEI. CDR3 bases: TGTGCCAGCAGTGAATTGGGAAGGCGGGGGCGCACAGATACGCAGTATTTT. Its translation: CASSELGRRGRTDTQYF. The entire variable domain, with the rest obtained from reference TRBV2 and TRBJ2-3, is as follows: EPEVTQTPSHQVTQMGQEVILRCVPISNHLYFYWYRQILGQKVEFLVSFYNNEISEKSEIFDDQFSVERPDGSNFTLKIRSTKLEDSAMYFCASSELGRRGRTDTQYFGPGTRLTVL.